Listed below are T cell receptor beta chains from one sample, sequenced in a study of blood T cell repertoires in COVID-19. TCRdb keeps only in-frame clones here, not all; method: immunoSEQ multiplex PCR. This table holds under 200,000 clones, roughly 85% found once. The sample taken for sequencing was PBMCs or T cells enriched from blood (not recorded which). Receptors were obtained from an older woman in a cohort exposed to, infected with or recovered from COVID-19 (not recorded which). Each CDR3 is given with its conserved first and last residue. Some rows have no size entry. The others give once, few or many, or a class for an expanded clone.

clone size: .; V gene: TRBV5-4; CDR3 protein: CASSRDRGISYNEQFF
clone size: .; V gene: TRBV12-3/TRBV12-4; CDR3 protein: CASSLAGEQFF
clone size: .; V gene: TRBV19; CDR3 protein: CASSTGYRDRDNQPQHF
clone size: .; V gene: TRBV28; CDR3 protein: CASSDPGLTTDTQYF
clone size: once; V gene: TRBV6-2/TRBV6-3; CDR3 protein: CASSSDKSYQPQHF
clone size: .; V gene: TRBV5-3; CDR3 protein: CARSLASGINEQFF
clone size: .; V gene: TRBV3-1/TRBV3-2; CDR3 protein: CASSQGLQGLYEQYF
clone size: .; V gene: TRBV5-4; CDR3 protein: CASSFRDGRTGTGLTGELFF
clone size: .; V gene: TRBV30; CDR3 protein: CAWSVQGWDEQYF
clone size: .; V gene: TRBV11-2; CDR3 protein: CASSLGSGSYNEQFF
clone size: few; V gene: TRBV4-1; CDR3 protein: CASSQEQGEQYF
clone size: .; V gene: TRBV2; CDR3 protein: CASSVTTKDYEQYF
clone size: .; V gene: TRBV12-5; CDR3 protein: CASGLEPLGGRVTF
clone size: .; V gene: TRBV4-1; CDR3 protein: CASSQDPRTGLGTEAFF
clone size: .; V gene: TRBV29-1; CDR3 protein: CSVPWTGEGYTF
clone size: .; V gene: TRBV3-1/TRBV3-2; CDR3 protein: CASSQEGSGASLF
clone size: few; V gene: TRBV6-5; CDR3 protein: CAITGQGATGELFF
clone size: .; V gene: TRBV28; CDR3 protein: CAAQRGGTNFEKLFF
clone size: few; V gene: TRBV7-2; CDR3 protein: CASSLAGDRWLAKNIQYF
clone size: .; V gene: TRBV29-1; CDR3 protein: CSVRPAGTRNIQYF
clone size: .; V gene: TRBV5-1; CDR3 protein: CASSLGTGDGETQYF
clone size: .; V gene: TRBV28; CDR3 protein: CASSFSFLAPTYEQYF
clone size: .; V gene: TRBV7-3; CDR3 protein: CASSLQPGQRRFF
clone size: .; V gene: TRBV18; CDR3 protein: CASSPGTGGEKRPKYTGELFF
clone size: .; V gene: TRBV28; CDR3 protein: CASSFKGYLHF
clone size: .; V gene: TRBV27; CDR3 protein: CSRGRPNEKLFF
clone size: .; V gene: TRBV7-2; CDR3 protein: CASSSRNGRVRNEQFF
clone size: few; V gene: TRBV28; CDR3 protein: CVSAVSGATGELFF
clone size: .; V gene: TRBV27; CDR3 protein: CASSLGRGQPQHF
clone size: .; V gene: TRBV10-3; CDR3 protein: CAISVSGLDYNEQFF
clone size: .; V gene: TRBV11-3; CDR3 protein: CASSSGTASLNTEAFF
clone size: .; V gene: TRBV2; CDR3 protein: CASSEGQGIVSPLHF
clone size: .; V gene: TRBV7-2; CDR3 protein: CASSPRHLADTQYF
clone size: .; V gene: TRBV28; CDR3 protein: CASSIQGFYGYTF
clone size: .; V gene: TRBV28; CDR3 protein: CASRAPLGYRLAGGVTDTQYF
clone size: .; V gene: TRBV5-4; CDR3 protein: CASSLPGVYGYTF
clone size: .; V gene: TRBV4-3; CDR3 protein: CASSRDSGSVYEQYF
clone size: .; V gene: TRBV30; CDR3 protein: CAWSGTYSGNTIYF
clone size: .; V gene: TRBV7-2; CDR3 protein: CASSLYRGVYEQYF
clone size: .; V gene: TRBV2; CDR3 protein: CASSEWGRGQPQHF
clone size: .; V gene: TRBV2; CDR3 protein: CASSTSTAMNTEAFF
clone size: .; V gene: TRBV5-8; CDR3 protein: CASSLKSKGGDNEQFF
clone size: few; V gene: TRBV5-1; CDR3 protein: CASSIRTGREQYF
clone size: .; V gene: TRBV18; CDR3 protein: CASSGTASPSGNTIYF
clone size: .; V gene: TRBV29-1; CDR3 protein: CSVEDWRETQYF
clone size: .; V gene: TRBV15; CDR3 protein: CATSRDRGGYTF
clone size: .; V gene: TRBV27; CDR3 protein: CASRHEPGRGYGYTF
clone size: .; V gene: TRBV18; CDR3 protein: CASSPGQGASQPQHF
clone size: .; V gene: TRBV12-1; CDR3 protein: CASSPVGQGANQPQHF
clone size: .; V gene: TRBV28; CDR3 protein: CASRGTVTDEQYF
clone size: few; V gene: TRBV5-4; CDR3 protein: CASSRLAGVGTSYNEQFF
clone size: .; V gene: TRBV6-5; CDR3 protein: CAIEGAGSDTIYF
clone size: .; V gene: TRBV5-1; CDR3 protein: CASSFSGTWAFF